Below, 16 T cell receptor beta chains from the same sample are listed, as sequenced in a study of blood T cell repertoires in COVID-19. Sequencing was performed with immunoSEQ multiplex PCR; in TCRdb, only in-frame clones are kept and a portion is missing. The sample has hundreds of thousands of clones; around nine tenths are singletons. Sequencing used peripheral blood. These receptors were taken from a man aged 18 to 30 with COVID-19, enrolled during active disease.

This clone was detected only once. The V gene is TRBV9, the J gene TRBJ2-2; TRBD2 matches at 9 bases. The germline V gene has CDR1 SGDLS and CDR2 YYNGEE. This CDR3 spans 17 amino acids. V was clipped by 3 bases and J by 2 bases; unmatched bases: 8. The DNA for the CDR3 is TGTGCCAGCAGCGACATTAGCGGGGGAAAAAACACCGGGGAGCTGTTTTTT. Encoded protein: CASSDISGGKNTGELFF.

V gene TRBV19 combines with J gene TRBJ2-6; D is ambiguous. In germline, CDR1 is LNHDA, CDR2 SQIVND (reference sequence). V lost 3 bases and J 0 bases, leaving 15 bases between the germline ends. The CDR3 loop spans 18 amino acids. The CDR3 loop is CASSIFVSRLSGANVLTF. CDR3 DNA sequence: TGTGCCAGTAGTATTTTTGTTTCGAGGCTCTCTGGGGCCAACGTCCTGACTTTC.

This clone showed up just a few times. The chain uses TRBV30 and TRBJ2-5, with D perhaps matching TRBD2 (5 bases). Germline V gene lookup returns CDR1 GTSNPN and CDR2 SVGIG (reference sequence). CDR3 length equals 13 residues. The CDR3 protein is CALDGGPQETQYF. As DNA, the CDR3 is TGTGCTTTGGACGGAGGCCCCCAAGAGACCCAGTACTTC.

CDR3 loop: CASSRRDRANYGYTF. CDR3 DNA: TGTGCCAGCAGCCGCCGGGACAGAGCGAACTATGGCTACACCTTC. The chain employs TRBV6-5 and TRBJ1-2; 7 bases map to TRBD1. J gave up 2 bases and V 6 bases, and 9 bases lay outside the gene matches. Germline lookup yields CDR1 MNHEY and CDR2 SVGAGI. The CDR3 sequence is 15 residues long.

Notes on this clone: The same CDR3 is also encoded by other DNA sequences in this sample. J is TRBJ1-4 and V is TRBV18, with D possibly matching TRBD1 (5 bases). CDR1 is KGHSH and CDR2 is LQKENI in the germline V gene. The ends were cut back, 2 bases at V and 8 bases at J, with 6 bases in the middle. This CDR3 has 12 amino acids. The CDR3 is CASSPGGEKLFF. The DNA of the CDR3 is TGTGCCAGCTCACCAGGGGGGGAAAAACTGTTTTTT.

The J gene is TRBJ2-1, the V gene TRBV7-9, with 10 positions matching TRBD2. Germline trimming cut 5 bases from V and 9 bases from J; bases unmatched to any gene: 13. The CDR3 has 16 amino acids. CDR1 and CDR2 from the germline V gene are SEHNR and FQNEAQ (reference sequence). Here the CDR3 reads CASSGGASGSVGEQFF. The DNA for the CDR3 is TGTGCCAGCAGCGGGGGGGCTAGCGGGAGTGTTGGTGAGCAGTTCTTC.

The gene calls are TRBV7-3 and TRBJ2-1, with TRBD2 identical over 8 bases. Germline-derived CDR1 and CDR2 are SGHTA and FQGTGA. This CDR3 region has 15 residues. The junction had 6 bases not matched to a gene; V was cut back by 4 bases and J by 4 bases. The CDR3 reads CASSSGTRDYNEQFF. CDR3 bases: TGTGCCAGCAGCTCAGGGACTAGGGATTACAATGAGCAGTTCTTC.

This chain joins TRBV13 and TRBJ2-3, with a possible D match to TRBD1 (5 bases). From germline, CDR1 is PRHDT and CDR2 FYEKMQ (reference sequence). The CDR3 is 15 residues long. Deletions cut 6 bases from V and 1 base from J, with 14 bases between. The CDR3, as DNA: TGTGCCAGCAGTTTCTACAGGCGGCGCACAGATACGCAGTATTTT. As protein: CASSFYRRRTDTQYF.

This clone was seen just once. This CDR3 is CASSVGGGNTEAFF. Here the CDR3 DNA reads TGTGCCAGCAGTGTCGGCGGAGGGAACACTGAAGCTTTCTTT. This chain connects TRBV2 to TRBJ1-1, with unresolved D. V was pared by 4 bases and J by 1 base, with 10 bases between. The germline CDR1 and CDR2 sequences are SNHLY and FYNNEI. This CDR3 is 14 amino acids long.

This chain joins TRBV5-1 and TRBJ1-4; the D is unclear. Germline CDR1 and CDR2: SGHRS and YFSETQ. Trimming shortened V by 4 bases and J by 2 bases, and 9 bases separated the two germline ends. CDR3 length: 14 amino acids. In DNA form, the CDR3 reads TGCGCCAGCAGCGCGGGGTGGACTAATGAAAAACTGTTTTTT. Protein: CASSAGWTNEKLFF.

V usage is TRBV5-5 and J usage is TRBJ2-5; 10 positions agree with TRBD1. CDR3 size: 16 residues. With 4 bases clipped from V and 11 bases from J, the junction kept 17 bases outside the gene matches. Germline V gives CDR1 SGHKS, CDR2 YYEKEE (reference sequence). CDR3 loop: CASSPTTGGNLVGQYF. The CDR3 DNA sequence: TGTGCCAGCAGCCCGACGACAGGGGGCAATCTTGTCGGGCAGTACTTC.

V and J are TRBV6-5 and TRBJ2-5, with D possibly matching TRBD2 (5 bases). CDR3 length equals 13 residues. Germline V gives CDR1 MNHEY, CDR2 SVGAGI. Trimming shortened V by 6 bases and J by 5 bases, and 13 bases separated the two germline ends. CDR3 coding DNA: TGTGCCAGCAGGGACGGACTGATGGAGACCCAGTACTTC. It codes for CASRDGLMETQYF.

This clone came up once. This chain uses TRBV4-2 with TRBJ2-3; 13 bases map to TRBD2. V was clipped by 4 bases and J by 0 bases; unmatched bases: 10. CDR1 is LGHNA, CDR2 YNFKEQ, per germline. CDR3 size: 19 residues. The CDR3 spells CASSLRLRTSGSSTDTQYF. DNA for the CDR3: TGTGCCAGCAGCCTGCGGCTGAGGACTAGCGGGAGCAGCACAGATACGCAGTATTTT.

This clone was counted a single time. The rearrangement joins TRBV5-4 to TRBJ2-7; 10 nucleotides agree with TRBD2. The germline V gene encodes CDR1 SGHNT and CDR2 YYREEE (reference sequence). Trimming took 0 bases from V and 2 from J; bases not matched to a gene: 5. The CDR3 consists of 16 residues. The CDR3, as DNA: TGTGCCAGCAGCTTGGCTAGCGGGGGTGGAACCTACGAGCAGTACTTC. It encodes CASSLASGGGTYEQYF.

The chain has TRBV7-9 and TRBJ1-4; 11 nucleotides agree with TRBD1. This CDR3 comprises 18 residues. Germline assignment: CDR1 SEHNR and CDR2 FQNEAQ (reference sequence). With V trimmed by 3 bases and J by 5 bases, 11 bases remained unmatched. The CDR3 reads CASSLDRGLWGLNEKLFF. The CDR3 nucleotides read TGTGCCAGCAGCTTGGACAGGGGGCTATGGGGCTTAAATGAAAAACTGTTTTTT.

In DNA form, the CDR3 reads TGTGCCAGCAGCCAATCGACTAGCTGGAACTACAATGAGCAGTTCTTC. It is translated as CASSQSTSWNYNEQFF. V gene TRBV7-3 combines with J gene TRBJ2-1; the match to TRBD2 covers 7 bases. Trimming at V came to 5 bases and at J to 3 bases, leaving 10 bases not matched to a gene. The CDR3 covers 16 residues. Per germline, CDR1 SGHTA and CDR2 FQGTGA.